This T cell receptor (beta chain) emerged from a study of blood T cell repertoires in COVID-19. Study background: The United States, Italy and Spain provided the acute and convalescent COVID-19 samples. In each case, the material was cDNA or gDNA derived from T cells, B-cell-depleted T cells, or PBMCs.

V dropped 5 bases and J dropped 1; count of bases not matched to a gene: 4. This CDR3 has 15 residues. Looked up from germline, CDR1 is SGHAT and CDR2 is FQNNGV. This clone was detected only a few times. Authors' methods: Nucleated cell counts were estimated from reference gene primer amplification. Profiling relied on immunoSEQ multiplex PCR, and the TCRdb table lists in-frame clones only, not all of them. V and J calls and clone size are those listed in that table; D and trimming were worked out from the DNA. The sample has about 150,000 clones, roughly 72% seen once. This clonotype originated in a woman at least 80 years old with acute or convalescent COVID-19. V gene TRBV11-2 combines with J gene TRBJ1-1; 10 nucleotides line up with TRBD1. Material: peripheral blood. The CDR3 is CASSRGQGWNTEAFF. Written as DNA, the CDR3 is TGTGCCAGCAGCCGGGGACAGGGGTGGAACACTGAAGCTTTCTTT.